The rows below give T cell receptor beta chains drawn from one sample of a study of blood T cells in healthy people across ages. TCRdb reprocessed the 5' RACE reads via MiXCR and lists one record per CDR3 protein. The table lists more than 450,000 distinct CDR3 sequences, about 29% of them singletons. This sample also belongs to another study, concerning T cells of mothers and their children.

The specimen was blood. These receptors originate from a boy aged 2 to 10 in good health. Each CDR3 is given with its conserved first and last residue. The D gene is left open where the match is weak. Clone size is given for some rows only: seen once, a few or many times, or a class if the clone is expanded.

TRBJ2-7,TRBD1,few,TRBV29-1,TGCAGCGTTGAAGTGTCGAGACAGGGCCTTCGCGAGCAGTACTTC,CSVEVSRQGLREQYF
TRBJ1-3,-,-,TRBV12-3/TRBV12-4,TGTGCCAGCAGTTTGCCCGCTGGGGCTGGAAACACCATATATTTT,CASSLPAGAGNTIYF
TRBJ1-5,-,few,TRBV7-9,TGTGCCAGCAGTCTTATGGGGAATAGCAATCAGCCCCAGCATTTT,CASSLMGNSNQPQHF
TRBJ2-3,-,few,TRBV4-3,TGCGCCAGCAGCCAAGCGTTGTACACAGATACGCAGTATTTT,CASSQALYTDTQYF
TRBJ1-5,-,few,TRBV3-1,TGTGCCAGCAGCCAAGATCCAGTCAATCAGCCCCAGCATTTT,CASSQDPVNQPQHF
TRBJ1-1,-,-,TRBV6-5,TGTGCCAGCAGTGGCCGTGACAGGTTAAACACTGAAGCTTTCTTT,CASSGRDRLNTEAFF
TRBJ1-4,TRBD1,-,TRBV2,TGTGCCAGCAGATTCAGGGGGCAGGCTAATGAAAAACTGTTTTTT,CASRFRGQANEKLFF
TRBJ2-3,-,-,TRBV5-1,TGCGCCAGCAGCTTCCTAGCTAGCACAGATACGCAGTATTTT,CASSFLASTDTQYF
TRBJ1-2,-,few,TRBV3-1,TGTGCCAGCAGCCCGAAGGGACGCCGGGGCTACACCTTC,CASSPKGRRGYTF
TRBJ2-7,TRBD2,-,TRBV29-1,TGCAGCGCGGCGCTAGCGGGAGTTATCGAGCAGTACTTC,CSAALAGVIEQYF
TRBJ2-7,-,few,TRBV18,TGTGCCAGCTCCTCTTTGGACATTTCCTACGAGCAGTACTTC,CASSSLDISYEQYF
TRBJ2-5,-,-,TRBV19,TGTGCCAGTAGTATAAATAGCGAAGAGACCCAGTACTTC,CASSINSEETQYF
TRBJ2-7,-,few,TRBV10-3,TGTGCCATCGGCGTGAATGGCGAGCAGTACTTC,CAIGVNGEQYF
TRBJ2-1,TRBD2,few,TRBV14,TGTGCCAGCAGCCAGGGGACTAGCTGGGGCTCCTACAATGAGCAGTTCTTC,CASSQGTSWGSYNEQFF
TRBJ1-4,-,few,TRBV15,TGTGCCACCAGCCCTGGTACAGTTATTGAAAAACTGTTTTTT,CATSPGTVIEKLFF
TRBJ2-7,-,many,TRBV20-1,TGCAGTGCTTCCTCGGGCCTCTCCTACGAGCAGTACTTC,CSASSGLSYEQYF
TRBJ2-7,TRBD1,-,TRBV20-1,TGCAGTGCTACCGACAGGGGGGCCTACGAGCAGTACTTC,CSATDRGAYEQYF
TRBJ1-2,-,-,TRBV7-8,TGTGCCAGCAGCTTAGATGCAGGGGATAACTATGGCTACACCTTC,CASSLDAGDNYGYTF
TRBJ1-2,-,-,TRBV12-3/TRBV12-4,TGTGCCATCTCACGGGGTTTCTACTATGGCTACACCTTC,CAISRGFYYGYTF
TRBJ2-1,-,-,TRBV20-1,TGCAGTGCTAGGACCCCTCCTTTGGGGAGTTCGAATGAGCAGTTCTTC,CSARTPPLGSSNEQFF
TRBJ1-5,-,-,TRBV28,TGTGCCAGCAGTTTAAGGCCCAGAGGAAGGAATCAGCCCCAGCATTTT,CASSLRPRGRNQPQHF
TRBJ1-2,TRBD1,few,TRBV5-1,TGCGCCAGCAGCTCGGAGGGGACAGTAAATAACTATGGCTACACCTTC,CASSSEGTVNNYGYTF
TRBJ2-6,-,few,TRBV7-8,TGTGCCAGCAGCTTAGAGGACAGACGCTCTGGGGCCAACGTCCTGACTTTC,CASSLEDRRSGANVLTF
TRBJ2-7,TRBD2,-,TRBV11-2,TGTGCCAGCAGCTTAGAGGGACTAGCGGGAGGGCGGTACGAGCAGTACTTC,CASSLEGLAGGRYEQYF
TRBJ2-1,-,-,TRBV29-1,TGCAGCGTCGTACCAGACCTTCGGCAGTTCTTC,CSVVPDLRQFF
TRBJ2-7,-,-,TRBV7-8,TGTGCCAGCAGCTTACTTCCTCCCGACTCCGGCGACGAGCAGTACTTC,CASSLLPPDSGDEQYF
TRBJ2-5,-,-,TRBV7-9,TGTGCCAGCAGCTTGACGCCCTACTCACAAGAGACCCAGTACTTC,CASSLTPYSQETQYF